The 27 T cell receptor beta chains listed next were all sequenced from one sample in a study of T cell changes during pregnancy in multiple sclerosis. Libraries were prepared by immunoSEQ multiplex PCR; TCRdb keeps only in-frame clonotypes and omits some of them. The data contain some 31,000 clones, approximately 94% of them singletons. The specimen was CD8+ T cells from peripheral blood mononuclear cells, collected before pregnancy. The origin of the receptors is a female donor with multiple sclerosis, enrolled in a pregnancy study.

Here the CDR3 DNA reads TGTGCCAGCACCATCGGACATTCAACTAGCACAGATACGCAGTATTTT. Protein sequence: CASTIGHSTSTDTQYF. V and J are TRBV28 and TRBJ2-3; weak D call: TRBD1 (5 bases). The V gene lost 7 bases and the J gene lost 0 bases, with 17 bases spanning the gap. Germline values: CDR1 MDHEN, CDR2 SYDVKM. The CDR3 consists of 16 residues.

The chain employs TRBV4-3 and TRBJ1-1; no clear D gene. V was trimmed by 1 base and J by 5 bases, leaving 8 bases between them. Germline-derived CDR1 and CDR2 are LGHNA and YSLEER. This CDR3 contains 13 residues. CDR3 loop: CASSQGGSTEAFF. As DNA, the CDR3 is TGCGCCAGCAGCCAAGGAGGATCAACTGAAGCTTTCTTT.

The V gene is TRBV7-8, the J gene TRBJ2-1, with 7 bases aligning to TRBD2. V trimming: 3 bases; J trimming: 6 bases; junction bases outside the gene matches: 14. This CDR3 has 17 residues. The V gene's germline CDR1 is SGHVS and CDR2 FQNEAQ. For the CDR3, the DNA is TGTGCCAGCAGCTTGTCGAGGGAGGGACCTTTTTTCAATGAGCAGTTCTTC. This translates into CASSLSREGPFFNEQFF. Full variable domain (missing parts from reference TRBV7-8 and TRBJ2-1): GAGVSQSPRYKVAKRGQDVALRCDPISGHVSLFWYQQALGQGPEFLTYFQNEAQLDKSGLPSDRFFAERPEGSVSTLKIQRTQQEDSAVYLCASSLSREGPFFNEQFFGPGTRLTVL.

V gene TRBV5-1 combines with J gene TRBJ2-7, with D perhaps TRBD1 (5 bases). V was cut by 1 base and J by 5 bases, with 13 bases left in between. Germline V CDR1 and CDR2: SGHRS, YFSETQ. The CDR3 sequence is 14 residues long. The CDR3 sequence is CASSLSQVPDEQYF. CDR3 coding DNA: TGCGCCAGCAGCTTGTCACAGGTCCCGGACGAGCAGTACTTC.

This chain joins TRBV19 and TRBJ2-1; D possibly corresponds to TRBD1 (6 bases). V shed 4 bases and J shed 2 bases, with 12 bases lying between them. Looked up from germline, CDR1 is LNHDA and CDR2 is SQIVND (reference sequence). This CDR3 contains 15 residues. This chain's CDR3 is CASSTSAGAYNEQFF. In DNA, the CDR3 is TGTGCCAGTAGTACATCTGCAGGGGCCTACAATGAGCAGTTCTTC.

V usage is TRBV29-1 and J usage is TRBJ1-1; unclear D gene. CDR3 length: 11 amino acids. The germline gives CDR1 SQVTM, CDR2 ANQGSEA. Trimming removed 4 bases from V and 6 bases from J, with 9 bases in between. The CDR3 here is CSVVNTSEAFF. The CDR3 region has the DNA TGCAGCGTTGTAAACACCTCTGAAGCTTTCTTT.

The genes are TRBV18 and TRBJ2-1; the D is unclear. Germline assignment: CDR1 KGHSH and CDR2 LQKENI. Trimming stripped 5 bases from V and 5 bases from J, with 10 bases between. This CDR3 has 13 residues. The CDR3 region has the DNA TGTGCCAGCTCAAGCCTGAAAAACAATGAGCAGTTCTTC. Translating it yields CASSSLKNNEQFF.

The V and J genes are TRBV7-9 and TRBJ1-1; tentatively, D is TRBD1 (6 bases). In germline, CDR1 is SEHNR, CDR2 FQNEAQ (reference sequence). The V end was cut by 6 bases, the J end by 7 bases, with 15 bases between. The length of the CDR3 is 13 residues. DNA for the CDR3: TGTGCCAGCAGTTCCGACAGGACCATTGAAGCTTTCTTT. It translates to CASSSDRTIEAFF.

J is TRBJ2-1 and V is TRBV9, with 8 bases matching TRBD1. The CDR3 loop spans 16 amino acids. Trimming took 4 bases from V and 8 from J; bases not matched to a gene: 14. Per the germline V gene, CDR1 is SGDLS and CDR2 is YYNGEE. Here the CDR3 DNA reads TGTGCCAGCAGCCTGTCCGAGGACAGGGCCGGGTATGAGCAGTTCTTC. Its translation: CASSLSEDRAGYEQFF.

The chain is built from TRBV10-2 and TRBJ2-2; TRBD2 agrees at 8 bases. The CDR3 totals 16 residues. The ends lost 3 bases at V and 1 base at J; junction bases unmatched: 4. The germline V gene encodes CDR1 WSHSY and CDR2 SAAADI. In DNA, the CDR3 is TGCGCCAGCAGTGAACTAGCGGAGAGGAACACCGGGGAGCTGTTTTTT. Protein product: CASSELAERNTGELFF.

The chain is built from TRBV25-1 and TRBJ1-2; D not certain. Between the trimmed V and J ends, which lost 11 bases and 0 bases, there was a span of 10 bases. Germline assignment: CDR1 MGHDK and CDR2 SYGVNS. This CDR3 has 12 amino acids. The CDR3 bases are TGTGCCGCAGCGGGAGCTAACTATGGCTACACCTTC. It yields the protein CAAAGANYGYTF.

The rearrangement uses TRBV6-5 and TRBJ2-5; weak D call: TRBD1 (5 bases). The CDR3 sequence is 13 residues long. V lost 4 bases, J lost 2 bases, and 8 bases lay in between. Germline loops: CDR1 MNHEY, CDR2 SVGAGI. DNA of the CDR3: TGTGCCAGCAGTTTGGGGCCTCAAGAGACCCAGTACTTC. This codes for CASSLGPQETQYF.

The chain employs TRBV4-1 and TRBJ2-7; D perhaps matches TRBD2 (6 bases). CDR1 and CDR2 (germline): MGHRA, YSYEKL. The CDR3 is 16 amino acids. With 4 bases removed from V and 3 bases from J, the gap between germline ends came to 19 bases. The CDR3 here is CASSLTESSDLYEQYF. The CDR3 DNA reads TGCGCCAGCAGCCTCACTGAGTCTAGCGACCTCTACGAGCAGTACTTC.

For the CDR3, the DNA is TGCGCCAGCAGCCTACGGGACAGGGGGCGCGGGGAGACCCAGTACTTC. It encodes CASSLRDRGRGETQYF. This chain connects TRBV5-1 to TRBJ2-5, with TRBD1 matching 12 bases. Germline trimming cut 4 bases from V and 5 bases from J; bases unmatched to any gene: 9. From germline, CDR1 is SGHRS and CDR2 YFSETQ. The CDR3 has 16 amino acids.

The CDR3 nucleotides read TGTGCCAGCAGCCGAGGACTGAACACCGGGGAGCTGTTTTTT. Encoded protein: CASSRGLNTGELFF. V is TRBV7-3 and J is TRBJ2-2; maybe TRBD2 (5 bases). The V gene's germline CDR1 is SGHTA and CDR2 FQGTGA. The CDR3 totals 14 residues. Trimming shortened V by 5 bases and J by 1 base, and 8 bases separated the two germline ends.

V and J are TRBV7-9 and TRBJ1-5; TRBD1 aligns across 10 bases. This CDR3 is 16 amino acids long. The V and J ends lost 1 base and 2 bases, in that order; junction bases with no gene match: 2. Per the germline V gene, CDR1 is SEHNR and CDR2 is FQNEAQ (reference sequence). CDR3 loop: CASSLGDRGGNQPQHF. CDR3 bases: TGTGCCAGCAGCTTAGGGGACAGGGGCGGCAATCAGCCCCAGCATTTT.

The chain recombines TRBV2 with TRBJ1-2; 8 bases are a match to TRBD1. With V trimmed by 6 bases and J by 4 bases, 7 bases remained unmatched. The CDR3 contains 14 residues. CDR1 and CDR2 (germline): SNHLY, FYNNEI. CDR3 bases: TGTGCCAGCAGGAGCCCGGACAGGGCCTATGGCTACACCTTC. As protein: CASRSPDRAYGYTF.

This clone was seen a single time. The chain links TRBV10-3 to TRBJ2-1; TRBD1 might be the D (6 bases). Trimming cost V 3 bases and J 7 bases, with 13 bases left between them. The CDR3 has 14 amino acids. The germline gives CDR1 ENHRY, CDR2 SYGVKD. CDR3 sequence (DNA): TGTGCCATCAGTGACAGGGGAGCGGTAAATGAGCAGTTCTTC. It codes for CAISDRGAVNEQFF.

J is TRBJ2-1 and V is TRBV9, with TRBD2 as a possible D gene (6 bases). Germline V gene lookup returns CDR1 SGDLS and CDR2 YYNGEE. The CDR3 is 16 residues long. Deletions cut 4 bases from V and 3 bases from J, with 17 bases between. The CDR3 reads CASSPGMSGFYNEQFF. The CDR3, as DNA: TGTGCCAGCAGCCCGGGGATGAGCGGGTTCTACAATGAGCAGTTCTTC.

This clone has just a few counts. CDR3 amino acids: CASSSIHRGVSAFNEKLFF. Written as DNA, the CDR3 is TGTGCCAGCAGCTCCATACACAGGGGCGTTAGTGCCTTTAATGAAAAACTGTTTTTT. The V and J genes are TRBV7-3 and TRBJ1-4; the match to TRBD1 covers 7 bases. The CDR3 sequence is 19 residues long. The germline V gene has CDR1 SGHTA and CDR2 FQGTGA. Germline trimming cut 4 bases from V and 4 bases from J; bases unmatched to any gene: 18.

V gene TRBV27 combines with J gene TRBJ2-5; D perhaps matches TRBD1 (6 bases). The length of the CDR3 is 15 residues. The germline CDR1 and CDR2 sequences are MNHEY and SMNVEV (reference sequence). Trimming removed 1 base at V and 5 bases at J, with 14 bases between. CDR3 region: CASSLFRGGGETQYF. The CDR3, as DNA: TGTGCCAGCAGTTTATTTCGAGGGGGTGGGGAGACCCAGTACTTC.

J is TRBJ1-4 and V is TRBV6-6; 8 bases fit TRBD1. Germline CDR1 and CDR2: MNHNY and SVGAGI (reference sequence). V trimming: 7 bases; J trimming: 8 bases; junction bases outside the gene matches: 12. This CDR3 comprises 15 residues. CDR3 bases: TGTGCCAGCACCTACCTGACAGGGGTGGACGAAAAACTGTTTTTT. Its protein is CASTYLTGVDEKLFF.

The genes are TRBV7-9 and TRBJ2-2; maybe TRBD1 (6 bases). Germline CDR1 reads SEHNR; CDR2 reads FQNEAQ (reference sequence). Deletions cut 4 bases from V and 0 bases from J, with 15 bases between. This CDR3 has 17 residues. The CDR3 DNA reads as TGTGCCAGCAGCTCGTCACCAGGGGCCCCGAACACCGGGGAGCTGTTTTTT. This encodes CASSSSPGAPNTGELFF.

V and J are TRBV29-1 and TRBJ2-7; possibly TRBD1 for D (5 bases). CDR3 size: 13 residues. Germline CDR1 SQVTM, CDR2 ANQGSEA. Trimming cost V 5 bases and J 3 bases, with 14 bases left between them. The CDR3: CSVSTGKLYEQYF. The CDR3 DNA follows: TGCAGCGTTTCCACAGGAAAACTCTACGAGCAGTACTTC.

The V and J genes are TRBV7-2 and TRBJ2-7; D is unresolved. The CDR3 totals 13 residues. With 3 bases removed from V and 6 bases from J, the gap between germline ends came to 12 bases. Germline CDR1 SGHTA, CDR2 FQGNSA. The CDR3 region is CASSLSPRIEQYF. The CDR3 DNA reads TGTGCCAGCAGCTTGTCCCCGAGGATCGAGCAGTACTTC.

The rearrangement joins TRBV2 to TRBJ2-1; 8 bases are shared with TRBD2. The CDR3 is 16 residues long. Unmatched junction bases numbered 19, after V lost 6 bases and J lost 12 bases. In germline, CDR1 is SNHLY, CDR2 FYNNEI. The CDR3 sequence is CASRVPASGPIKGQFF. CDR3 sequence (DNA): TGTGCCAGCAGGGTTCCGGCTAGCGGGCCTATCAAGGGGCAGTTCTTC. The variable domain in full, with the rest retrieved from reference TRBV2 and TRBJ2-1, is EPEVTQTPSHQVTQMGQEVILRCVPISNHLYFYWYRQILGQKVEFLVSFYNNEISEKSEIFDDQFSVERPDGSNFTLKIRSTKLEDSAMYFCASRVPASGPIKGQFFGPGTRLTVL.

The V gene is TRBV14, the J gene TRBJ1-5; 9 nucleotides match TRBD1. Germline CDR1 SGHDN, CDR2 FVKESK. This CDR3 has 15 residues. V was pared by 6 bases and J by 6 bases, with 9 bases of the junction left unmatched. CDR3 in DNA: TGTGCCAGCAGATTAGAACAGGGGGCCGGTCAGCCCCAGCATTTT. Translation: CASRLEQGAGQPQHF.